The 4 T cell receptor beta chains reported below all come from one sample, sequenced in a study of blood T cells in healthy people across ages. It was with a sample-barcoded 5' primer and a J-beta primer mix that a second PCR of roughly 7 to 12 cycles was run. Using its own MiXCR run on the 5' RACE reads, TCRdb lists one record per CDR3 protein. There are hundreds of thousands of distinct CDR3 sequences in the sample; roughly 44% occur only once, and roughly 18% lies in the top ten. The sequenced sample was blood. The receptor source for this set is a man in his sixties in good health.

The chain links TRBV18 to TRBJ2-5, with no clear D. The germline V gene encodes CDR1 KGHSH and CDR2 LQKENI. CDR3 size: 15 residues. Trimming left V 3 bases short and J 5 bases short, with 16 bases between. The CDR3 protein is CASSPAEGIRETQYF. The CDR3 DNA is TGTGCCAGCTCACCCGCGGAAGGGATCAGGGAGACCCAGTACTTC.

The CDR3 sequence is CASSKDRDEQFF. The CDR3 coding sequence is TGTGCCAGCAGCAAGGACAGGGATGAGCAGTTCTTC. The chain couples TRBV5-4 to TRBJ2-1, with 8 positions matching TRBD1. The CDR3 is made up of 12 amino acids. V trimming: 4 bases; J trimming: 8 bases; junction bases outside the gene matches: 2. Germline CDR1 reads SGHNT; CDR2 reads YYREEE (reference sequence). Complete variable domain (other parts from reference TRBV5-4 and TRBJ2-1): ETGVTQSPTHLIKTRGQQVTLRCSSQSGHNTVSWYQQALGQGPQFIFQYYREEENGRGNFPPRFSGLQFPNYSSELNVNALELDDSALYLCASSKDRDEQFFGPGTRLTVL.

This clonotype was picked up a small number of times. CDR3 in amino acids: CASSLSDRDRTYGYTF. CDR3 coding DNA: TGTGCCAGCAGTCTAAGTGATAGGGACAGGACCTATGGCTACACCTTC. This rearrangement joins TRBV12-3 or TRBV12-4 to TRBJ1-2, with 8 bases matching TRBD1. With V trimmed by 5 bases and J by 4 bases, 12 bases remained unmatched. The CDR3 sequence is 16 residues long.

CDR3 bases: TGTGCCCTCCGCGAGGGTCGGGTCAATCGGCCCCAGCATTTT. The encoded protein is CALREGRVNRPQHF. This chain connects TRBV21-1 to TRBJ1-5. TRBV21-1 is noted as a pseudogene. This CDR3 comprises 14 residues.